A single sample is the source of the 9 T cell receptor beta chains below, sequenced in a study of molecular identifiers for immune sequencing clone quantification. TCRdb used MiXCR to reprocess the PCR reads, holding one entry per CDR3 protein. The table includes some 590,000 distinct CDR3 sequences, 25% detected once. The sequencing input was naive CD8+ T cells from blood, with Jurkat cell RNA spiked in. Regarding subset: FACS-sorted CD8+CD4-CCR7+CD45RA+ naive T cells. The source is a human donor in good health. Some libraries in this study had Jurkat cell RNA spiked in.

This clonotype was recorded many times. The chain links TRBV10-3 to TRBJ2-7; 7 nucleotides match TRBD1. The CDR3 is made up of 11 amino acids. CDR1 ENHRY and CDR2 SYGVKD come from the germline V gene. With 10 bases clipped from V and 3 bases from J, the junction kept 3 bases outside the gene matches. The CDR3 is CANGDSYEQYF. The CDR3 coding sequence is TGTGCCAACGGGGACAGCTACGAGCAGTACTTC.

This clonotype was found a few times. The chain joins TRBV19 to TRBJ2-7; 10 bases agree with TRBD1. The CDR3 runs to 16 residues. Trimming took 6 bases from V and 5 from J; bases not matched to a gene: 13. Germline V gene lookup returns CDR1 LNHDA and CDR2 SQIVND (reference sequence). The CDR3 sequence is CASSTPRDRGVHEQYF. The CDR3 coding sequence is TGTGCCAGTAGCACTCCGAGGGACAGGGGAGTCCACGAGCAGTACTTC. Looking up the rest from reference TRBV19 and TRBJ2-7 gives the full variable domain: DGGITQSPKYLFRKEGQNVTLSCEQNLNHDAMYWYRQDPGQGLRLIYYSQIVNDFQKGDIAEGYSVSREKKESFPLTVTSAQKNPTAFYLCASSTPRDRGVHEQYFGPGTRLTVT.

Only one count was recorded for this clonotype. Mismatch with germline at one junction end may stem from a read error. V gene TRBV4-3 combines with J gene TRBJ2-7; D is unresolved. CDR1 is LGHNA, CDR2 YSLEER, per germline. The CDR3 totals 16 residues. The chain's CDR3 is CASSQESTSPYYGQYF. Here the CDR3 DNA reads TGCGCCAGCAGCCAAGAGAGTACCAGTCCTTACTACGGGCAGTACTTC.

A few counts support this clonotype. The rearrangement uses TRBV3-1 and TRBJ2-3, with 10 positions matching TRBD2. The CDR3 sequence is 16 residues long. The germline V gene has CDR1 LGHDT and CDR2 YNNKEL (reference sequence). V shed 0 bases and J 4 bases; nucleotides not matched to a gene: 4. The CDR3 loop is CASSQDWTSGSDTQYF. The DNA for the CDR3 is TGTGCCAGCAGCCAAGATTGGACTAGCGGCTCAGATACGCAGTATTTT.

V gene TRBV12-3 or TRBV12-4 combines with J gene TRBJ2-5, with D perhaps TRBD2 (5 bases). The CDR3 is 13 amino acids. The V end was cut by 2 bases, the J end by 6 bases, with 10 bases between. CDR3: CASSLRGWQTQYF. The CDR3 DNA is TGTGCCAGCAGTTTAAGAGGGTGGCAGACCCAGTACTTC.

The sample holds many counts of this clonotype. The chain has TRBV29-1 and TRBJ2-2; D is undetermined. The germline V and J ends were trimmed by 6 bases and 5 bases, with 10 bases remaining between them. This CDR3 comprises 12 residues. Germline loops: CDR1 SQVTM, CDR2 ANQGSEA. In DNA form, the CDR3 reads TGCAGCGTACAGCTACCAACCGGGGAGCTGTTTTTT. Its translation: CSVQLPTGELFF.

In its sample, this clonotype was seen many times. V usage is TRBV6-2 or TRBV6-3 and J usage is TRBJ1-1, with a tentative D call TRBD1 (5 bases). Germline CDR1 reads MNHEY; CDR2 reads SVGEGT. The CDR3 sequence is 16 residues long. V lost 3 bases to trimming and J lost 1 base, with 15 bases between them. The CDR3 loop reads CASSYWQGIRNTEAFF. DNA for the CDR3: TGTGCCAGCAGTTATTGGCAGGGCATCAGGAACACTGAAGCTTTCTTT.

This clonotype has ten or more counts. One end of the junction does not line up with germline, which may come from a read error. The chain recombines TRBV3-1 with TRBJ1-1, with TRBD1 matching over 7 bases. Germline V CDR1 and CDR2: LGHDT, YNNKEL (reference sequence). The CDR3 totals 13 residues. The CDR3 DNA is TGCGCCAGCAGCCCGACAGGGTCAACTGAAGCTTTCTTT. Translating gives CASSPTGSTEAFF.

This clonotype was observed many times. V is TRBV6-6 and J is TRBJ2-4, with unresolved D. Germline V gene sequence: CDR1 MNHNY, CDR2 SVGAGI (reference sequence). V lost 1 base, J lost 14 bases, and 15 bases lay in between. The CDR3 contains 13 residues. DNA of the CDR3: TGTGCCAGCAGTTACTTAAGCCAAGTAGATGAGTACTTC. It translates to CASSYLSQVDEYF.